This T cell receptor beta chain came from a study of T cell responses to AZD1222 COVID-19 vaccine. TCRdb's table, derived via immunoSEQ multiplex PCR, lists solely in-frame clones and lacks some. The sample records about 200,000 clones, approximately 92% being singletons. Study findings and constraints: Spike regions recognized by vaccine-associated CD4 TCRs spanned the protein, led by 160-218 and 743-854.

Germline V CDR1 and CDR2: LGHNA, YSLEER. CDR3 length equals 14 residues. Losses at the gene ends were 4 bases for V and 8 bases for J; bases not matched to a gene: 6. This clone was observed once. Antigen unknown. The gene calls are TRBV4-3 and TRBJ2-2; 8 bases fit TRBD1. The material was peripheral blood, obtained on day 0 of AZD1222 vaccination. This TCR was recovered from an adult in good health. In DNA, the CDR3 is TGCGCCAGCAGCCTAAGGACAGGGCGGGGGGAGCTGTTTTTT. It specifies CASSLRTGRGELFF.